The rows below give T cell receptor beta chains drawn from one sample of a study of blood T cells in healthy people across ages. TCRdb redid the calling of the 5' RACE reads with MiXCR, one entry per CDR3 protein. The table has around 850,000 distinct CDR3 sequences, about 36% seen once; the top ten hold roughly 13%. Sequenced input: blood. The receptors originated from a man between 18 and 35 years old in good health. Each CDR3 is given with its conserved first and last residue. A D gene is named only where the DNA matches it firmly. The listing skips clone size in some rows; elsewhere it reads once, few, many or a size class.

clone_size j_call v_call d_call cdr3_nt cdr3_aa
many TRBJ2-3 TRBV7-9 TRBD1 TGTGCCAGCAGCTTAGGGACAGGGGGGTCAGATACGCAGTATTTT CASSLGTGGSDTQYF
many TRBJ2-3 TRBV20-1 TRBD1 TGCAGTGCTAGATCCGGGACAGGGGACAGGGATACGCAGTATTTT CSARSGTGDRDTQYF
few TRBJ1-2 TRBV7-8 - TGTGCCAGCAAACACCGGTCCGGACTCTATGGCTACACCTTC CASKHRSGLYGYTF
- TRBJ2-5 TRBV4-1 - TGCGCCAGCAGCCAACCCCCTGGTAGCGGAAAATTCCAAGAGACCCAGTACTTC CASSQPPGSGKFQETQYF
- TRBJ1-5 TRBV12-3/TRBV12-4 TRBD1 TGTGCCAGCAGCCGGACAGGGGAGTCTTATCAGCCCCAGCATTTT CASSRTGESYQPQHF
many TRBJ1-1 TRBV12-3/TRBV12-4 - TGTGCCAGCAGTAGTGGGGGAGGTGGGACTGAAGCTTTCTTT CASSSGGGGTEAFF
- TRBJ2-4 TRBV12-3/TRBV12-4 - TGTGCCAGCAGTCTCCGCCTAGCCAAAAACAGTCAGTACTTC CASSLRLAKNSQYF
- TRBJ1-5 TRBV9 - TGTGCCAGCAGCGTAGAATCGGGATGGGGTCAGCCCCAGCATTTT CASSVESGWGQPQHF
many TRBJ2-3 TRBV5-1 - TGCGCCAGCAGCTTAAACAGGGAGGATACAGATACGCAGTATTTT CASSLNREDTDTQYF
few TRBJ1-2 TRBV2 - TGTGCCAGCAGGGTCATGACGGGAGCTAACTATGGCTACACCTTC CASRVMTGANYGYTF
- TRBJ2-7 TRBV5-1 TRBD1 TGCGCCAGCAGCCCAACCTCCGACAGGGGCTTCTCCTACGAGCAGTACTTC CASSPTSDRGFSYEQYF
- TRBJ2-3 TRBV20-1 TRBD2 TGCAGTGCCCCTGGCGGGAGCGCCGATACGCAGTATTTT CSAPGGSADTQYF
few TRBJ2-3 TRBV6-5 TRBD1 TGTGCCAGCACCATGGGACAGGGAAGGTATACGCAGTATTTT CASTMGQGRYTQYF
- TRBJ2-1 TRBV6-6 - TGTGCCAGCAGTTACTCTCTTGAGCAGTTCTTC CASSYSLEQFF
- TRBJ1-6 TRBV29-1 - TGCAGCGCCAAGGGAGAGGAAGGTTCACCCCTCCACTTT CSAKGEEGSPLHF
once TRBJ2-1 TRBV6-1 - TGTGCCAGCCAGTCATCCTTCGAACACAATGAGCAGTTCTTC CASQSSFEHNEQFF
- TRBJ2-7 TRBV11-2 TRBD2 TGTGCCAGCAGCTTGGTAGCGGGAGGTCAGGGGGACGAGCAGTACTTC CASSLVAGGQGDEQYF
- TRBJ2-5 TRBV7-3 - TGTGCCAGCAGCTTAACCACAGGGTTTGCAGAGACCCAGTACTTC CASSLTTGFAETQYF
many TRBJ2-7 TRBV2 - TGTGCCAGCAGTTCCCAGGGAGCCCACGAGCAGTACTTC CASSSQGAHEQYF
- TRBJ1-1 TRBV6-2/TRBV6-3 - TGTGCCAGCAGTTACCGGCGGCAGCCGAACACTGAAGCTTTCTTT CASSYRRQPNTEAFF